The 21 T cell receptor beta chains below were found in one sample sequenced in a study of OX40 agonist ivuxolimab in advanced cancers. Clones were read by immunoSEQ multiplex PCR, and TCRdb kept only the in-frame ones, dropping some. This table holds tens of thousands of clones, roughly 90% found once. The sequenced sample was CD4+ or CD8+ T cells sorted from blood, obtained in a trial of the OX40 agonist ivuxolimab. The receptors derive from an adult with an advanced solid tumor such as melanoma, head and neck, liver or kidney cancer.

The chain employs TRBV10-1 and TRBJ1-1; no firm D call. The V gene lost 2 bases and the J gene lost 5 bases, with 9 bases spanning the gap. Germline V gives CDR1 WNHNN, CDR2 SYGVQD (reference sequence). This CDR3 region has 13 residues. The CDR3 here is CASSERQSTEAFF. The DNA of the CDR3 is TGCGCCAGCAGTGAGCGGCAAAGTACTGAAGCTTTCTTT.

This clone appeared a few times. The chain has TRBV9 and TRBJ1-5; the D is unclear. The germline V and J ends were trimmed by 0 bases and 5 bases, with 12 bases remaining between them. The CDR3 sequence is 15 residues long. Germline V gene lookup returns CDR1 SGDLS and CDR2 YYNGEE. Here the CDR3 reads CASSVASGKDQPQHF. The CDR3 nucleotides are TGTGCCAGCAGCGTAGCCAGCGGTAAGGATCAGCCCCAGCATTTT.

This clone was counted a single time. The rearrangement joins TRBV6-1 to TRBJ2-7; 7 bases match TRBD1. Germline-derived CDR1 and CDR2 are MNHNS and SASEGT. V was clipped by 6 bases and J by 2 bases; unmatched bases: 4. The CDR3 covers 13 residues. Here the CDR3 reads CASSRDRPYEQYF. The CDR3 nucleotides are TGTGCCAGCAGCCGGGACAGACCCTACGAGCAGTACTTC.

The chain uses TRBV11-2 and TRBJ2-3, with 11 bases identical to TRBD2. The V gene's germline CDR1 is SGHAT and CDR2 FQNNGV. The CDR3 is 15 amino acids. Losses at the gene ends were 8 bases for V and 2 bases for J; bases not matched to a gene: 6. This CDR3 reads CASGTLAGATDTQYF. CDR3 nucleotides: TGTGCCAGCGGAACACTAGCGGGGGCCACAGATACGCAGTATTTT.

The chain couples TRBV2 to TRBJ2-7; 8 bases fit TRBD1. With 4 bases clipped from V and 7 bases from J, the junction kept 9 bases outside the gene matches. Germline V lookup: CDR1 SNHLY, CDR2 FYNNEI. CDR3 length: 14 amino acids. The CDR3 region is CASSVDRAAGEQYF. CDR3 nucleotides: TGTGCCAGCAGTGTGGACAGGGCGGCAGGGGAGCAGTACTTC.

This rearrangement joins TRBV7-9 to TRBJ2-5; the D is unclear. V lost 3 bases, J lost 4 bases, and 12 bases lay in between. Germline loops: CDR1 SEHNR, CDR2 FQNEAQ (reference sequence). The CDR3 spans 14 residues. CDR3 sequence reads: CASSFAQSTETQYF. CDR3 coding DNA: TGTGCCAGCAGCTTTGCTCAGTCTACAGAGACCCAGTACTTC.

The chain links TRBV6-1 to TRBJ1-2, with D hard to call. CDR1 and CDR2 (germline): MNHNS, SASEGT. V dropped 1 base and J dropped 3 bases, with 12 bases sitting between them. The length of the CDR3 is 15 residues. The CDR3 coding sequence is TGTGCCAGCAGTGAAGGGCAGGTATTTGACTATGGCTACACCTTC. This encodes CASSEGQVFDYGYTF.

V and J are TRBV7-9 and TRBJ1-5; no firm D call. The V and J ends lost 6 bases and 1 base respectively, with 4 bases between them. This CDR3 has 12 residues. Germline loops: CDR1 SEHNR, CDR2 FQNEAQ (reference sequence). CDR3 in amino acids: CASSLSNQPQHF. CDR3 DNA: TGTGCCAGCAGTCTAAGCAATCAGCCCCAGCATTTT.

The V gene is TRBV28, the J gene TRBJ1-2, with a weak D call TRBD1 (6 bases). V dropped 8 bases and J dropped 7 bases, with 17 bases sitting between them. The CDR3 sequence is 13 residues long. CDR1 is MDHEN and CDR2 is SYDVKM in the germline V gene. The CDR3: CASGTDLGGGYTF. In nucleotides, the CDR3 is TGTGCCAGCGGGACGGACCTAGGGGGTGGCTACACCTTC.

This clone is medium-sized (0.01 to 0.1%). The CDR3 region is CASSEGQRNSPLHF. CDR3 in DNA: TGTGCCAGCAGTGAGGGGCAGCGGAATTCACCCCTCCACTTT. The V call is TRBV2, the J call TRBJ1-6; the D gene is possibly TRBD1 (5 bases). Per the germline V gene, CDR1 is SNHLY and CDR2 is FYNNEI. V dropped 3 bases and J dropped 7 bases, with 10 bases sitting between them. The CDR3 has 14 residues.

The J gene is TRBJ2-1, the V gene TRBV29-1; D tentatively reads TRBD1 or TRBD2 (5 bases each). Germline CDR1 SQVTM, CDR2 ANQGSEA. V gave up 5 bases and J gave up 7 bases, with 15 bases separating them. The CDR3 has 13 residues. The CDR3 bases are TGCAGCGTTCCCGGGACGGGATTGAATGAGCAGTTCTTC. Translation gives CSVPGTGLNEQFF.

The gene calls are TRBV7-6 and TRBJ1-3, with D perhaps TRBD1 (5 bases). This CDR3 has 15 amino acids. The V gene's germline CDR1 is SGHVS and CDR2 FNYEAQ. The ends were cut back, 3 bases at V and 4 bases at J, with 13 bases in the middle. CDR3: CASSFQPGPGNTIYF. The CDR3, as DNA: TGTGCCAGCAGCTTCCAACCGGGACCCGGAAACACCATATATTTT.

The chain has TRBV7-9 and TRBJ1-4; TRBD1 aligns across 12 bases. The CDR3 is 17 amino acids. Germline V gene data show CDR1 as SEHNR and CDR2 as FQNEAQ (reference sequence). Germline trimming cut 4 bases from V and 0 bases from J; bases unmatched to any gene: 3. The CDR3 bases are TGTGCCAGCAGCTGGGGACAGGGGGCCCCAACTAATGAAAAACTGTTTTTT. It translates to CASSWGQGAPTNEKLFF.

This chain joins TRBV7-3 and TRBJ2-3, with a weak D call TRBD2 (6 bases). CDR1 is SGHTA, CDR2 FQGTGA, per germline. The CDR3 loop spans 15 amino acids. The V end lost 2 bases, the J end lost 4 bases, and 13 bases lay between the germline ends. CDR3 amino acids: CASSLGGVGSDTQYF. CDR3 bases: TGTGCCAGCAGCTTAGGAGGGGTGGGGTCAGATACGCAGTATTTT.

The genes are TRBV18 and TRBJ2-2; TRBD2 agrees at 8 bases. With 6 bases clipped from V and 4 bases from J, the junction kept 7 bases outside the gene matches. Per the germline V gene, CDR1 is KGHSH and CDR2 is LQKENI. The CDR3 extends over 15 amino acids. The CDR3 loop is CASSPSGGPTGELFF. CDR3 DNA sequence: TGTGCCAGCTCCCCTTCGGGGGGGCCCACCGGGGAGCTGTTTTTT.

The CDR3, as DNA: TGTGCCTGGCCTAGAGGGTTGGAGCAGTTCTTC. It is translated as CAWPRGLEQFF. The V call is TRBV30, the J call TRBJ2-1, with D possibly TRBD2 on 5 matching bases. From germline, CDR1 is GTSNPN and CDR2 SVGIG (reference sequence). Trimming took 5 bases from V and 10 from J, leaving 12 bases between them. This CDR3 contains 11 residues.

The gene calls are TRBV7-9 and TRBJ1-1; D remains unclear. Trimming removed 6 bases from V and 2 bases from J, with 10 bases in between. The germline gives CDR1 SEHNR, CDR2 FQNEAQ (reference sequence). This CDR3 region has 13 residues. The CDR3 protein is CASRGALNTEAFF. In nucleotides, the CDR3 is TGTGCCAGCAGAGGAGCCCTAAACACTGAAGCTTTCTTT.

The chain recombines TRBV11-1 with TRBJ1-4; TRBD1 aligns across 8 bases. This CDR3 has 14 amino acids. Germline CDR1 reads SGHAT; CDR2 reads FQDESV (reference sequence). J was trimmed by 5 bases and V by 3 bases; bases with no gene match: 2. CDR3 sequence reads: CASSFGTGNEKLFF. The DNA for the CDR3 is TGTGCCAGCAGCTTTGGGACAGGAAATGAAAAACTGTTTTTT.

The chain couples TRBV5-1 to TRBJ1-1, with D hard to call. The CDR3 loop spans 15 amino acids. With 0 bases removed from V and 1 base from J, the gap between germline ends came to 10 bases. Germline lookup yields CDR1 SGHRS and CDR2 YFSETQ. CDR3: CASSLEAGSNTEAFF. In DNA form, the CDR3 reads TGCGCCAGCAGCTTGGAGGCAGGCTCGAACACTGAAGCTTTCTTT. The full variable domain, its missing parts supplied by reference TRBV5-1 and TRBJ1-1, is KAGVTQTPRYLIKTRGQQVTLSCSPISGHRSVSWYQQTPGQGLQFLFEYFSETQRNKGNFPGRFSGRQFSNSRSEMNVSTLELGDSALYLCASSLEAGSNTEAFFGQGTRLTVV.

CDR3 sequence (DNA): TGCGCCAGCAGCCCCTCGGCAGGTCTTCTTGACGAGCAGTACTTC. Residues: CASSPSAGLLDEQYF. The rearrangement links TRBV5-1 to TRBJ2-7; D not certain. CDR1 SGHRS and CDR2 YFSETQ come from the germline V gene. The CDR3 loop spans 15 amino acids. The ends were cut back, 4 bases at V and 5 bases at J, with 19 bases in the middle. Full variable domain (rest looked up from reference TRBV5-1 and TRBJ2-7): KAGVTQTPRYLIKTRGQQVTLSCSPISGHRSVSWYQQTPGQGLQFLFEYFSETQRNKGNFPGRFSGRQFSNSRSEMNVSTLELGDSALYLCASSPSAGLLDEQYFGPGTRLTVT.

This sequence joins TRBV6-1 and TRBJ2-7, with D perhaps TRBD2 (6 bases). Deletions cut 2 bases from V and 0 bases from J, with 11 bases between. Germline V CDR1 and CDR2: MNHNS, SASEGT. The CDR3 length is 15 residues. The CDR3 protein is CASSEFAGGSYEQYF. The CDR3 DNA follows: TGTGCCAGCAGTGAATTCGCCGGGGGCTCCTACGAGCAGTACTTC.